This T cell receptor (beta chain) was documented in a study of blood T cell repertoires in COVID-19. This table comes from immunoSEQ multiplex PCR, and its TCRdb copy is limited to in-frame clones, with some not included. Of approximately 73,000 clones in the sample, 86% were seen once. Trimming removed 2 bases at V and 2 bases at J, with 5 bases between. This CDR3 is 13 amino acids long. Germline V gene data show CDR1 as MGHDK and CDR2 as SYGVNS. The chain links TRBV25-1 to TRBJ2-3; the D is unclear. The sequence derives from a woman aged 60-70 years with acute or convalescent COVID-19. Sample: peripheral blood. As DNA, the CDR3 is TGTGCCAGCAGTGAACAGGTCACAGATACGCAGTATTTT. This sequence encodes CASSEQVTDTQYF.